Listed below are T cell receptor beta chains from one sample, sequenced in a study of cytomegalovirus exposure and HLA in healthy donors. Here immunoSEQ multiplex PCR was the method, and the copy in TCRdb shows in-frame clones only, minus some. The repertoire consists of roughly 50,000 clones, with around nine tenths occurring once and the leading ten covering approximately 0.99%. Sample: PBMCs. The source of these receptors is a man in his late teens or twenties in good health and CMV-seronegative. The CDR3 runs from the conserved cysteine through the conserved F or W. The order of the fields is V gene, clone size, CDR3 protein. The listing skips clone size in some rows; elsewhere it reads once, few, many or a size class.

TRBV7-2 | . | CASSTGLSGNTIYF
TRBV5-4 | once | CASSQQGAIEKLFF
TRBV27 | . | CASTPRGISEQFF
TRBV7-9 | . | CASSLIILGGHEQYF
TRBV6-5 | . | CASSYSGAGHTEAFF
TRBV5-8 | . | CASSLALTSDTDTQYF
TRBV20-1 | . | CRARANYGYTF
TRBV5-1 | . | CASSLTGGSSYNEQFF
TRBV11-3 | . | CASSLARGLHEQYF
TRBV5-6 | . | CASEAEFGDTQYF
TRBV15 | . | CATSRQGNSYEQYF
TRBV28 | . | CASSISQGAGYEQYF
TRBV27 | . | CASSLAAAGVGYEQYF
TRBV18 | . | CASSTGRDTEAFF
TRBV29-1 | . | CSAREGGSYQETQYF
TRBV4-3 | . | CASSSRTGSYEQYF
TRBV11-2 | . | CASSLLAGVTGELFF
TRBV5-1 | . | CASSLLRDTGELFF
TRBV9 | . | CASSSTSGSVGTDTQYF
TRBV6-1 | . | CASSETQGGLNEQFF
TRBV7-9 | . | CASSRAGTGTYEQYF
TRBV7-9 | . | CASMGEGYGYTF
TRBV29-1 | . | CSVQLAGENTGELFF
TRBV11-3 | . | CASSLGYSGYEQYF
TRBV5-1 | . | CASSLGQGWEEKLFF
TRBV9 | . | CASSVTASGGYEQYF
TRBV4-1 | . | CASSQDLASVTQYF
TRBV29-1 | . | CSVEDRYKRELKETQYF
TRBV19 | . | CASSGLAGNIQYF
TRBV28 | once | CASRAAGGEGSYEQYF
TRBV21-1 | . | CASSPHLRVCRGNYEQYF